The 19 T cell receptor beta chains in this list originate from one sample, sequenced in a study of cytotoxic CD8 clonotypes in ibrutinib-treated CLL listed by TCRdb under 2021. The sample's time point, from its label and the paper: 20 to 25 months on ibrutinib. Receptor libraries were prepared by the immunoSEQ multiplex PCR assay. TCRdb provides this immuneACCESS table in a form limited to in-frame rearrangements. Some clones are lacking; in checked studies, under half of them reflect an unresolved V gene, and why the rest are absent is not known. Recorded for this sample are hundreds of thousands of clones; 70% of them occurred a single time. Together, the top ten hold approximately 15% of the sample. The sample was PBMCs, taken after 24 months of ibrutinib treatment. These receptors came from a human donor with chronic lymphocytic leukemia.

This rearrangement joins TRBV15 to TRBJ2-3; D perhaps matches TRBD2 (5 bases). Germline-derived CDR1 and CDR2 are LNHNV and YYDKDF (reference sequence). The CDR3 runs 14 residues. Trimming shortened V by 1 base and J by 2 bases, and 7 bases separated the two germline ends. The CDR3 DNA sequence: TGTGCCACCAGCAGAGCAGACTACACAGATACGCAGTATTTT. This gives the protein CATSRADYTDTQYF.

This chain links TRBV27 with TRBJ1-1; D remains unclear. This CDR3 has 15 amino acids. The V end was cut by 0 bases, the J end by 10 bases, with 18 bases between. Germline CDR1 is MNHEY and CDR2 is SMNVEV (reference sequence). CDR3: CASSLSSGGRTRAFF. CDR3 coding DNA: TGTGCCAGCAGTTTATCCTCGGGAGGTAGGACTCGAGCTTTCTTT.

This clone has a handful of counts. The chain carries TRBV18 and TRBJ1-2; the D gene is possibly TRBD1 (5 bases). Trimming removed 3 bases at V and 8 bases at J, with 13 bases between. Germline CDR1 reads KGHSH; CDR2 reads LQKENI. The CDR3 has 13 amino acids. CDR3 nucleotides: TGTGCCAGCTCACCCGACAGCGTAGGAGGCTACACCTTC. Translating it yields CASSPDSVGGYTF.

V and J are TRBV28 and TRBJ1-1; weak D call: TRBD1 (5 bases). There are 14 residues in the CDR3. V was pared by 1 base and J by 1 base, with 7 bases between. CDR1 is MDHEN and CDR2 is SYDVKM in the germline V gene. The CDR3 protein is CASSLSQGNTEAFF. The CDR3 bases are TGTGCCAGCAGTTTATCCCAGGGGAACACTGAAGCTTTCTTT.

The rearrangement uses TRBV7-9 and TRBJ1-3, with D hard to call. The CDR3 loop spans 14 amino acids. The ends were cut back, 5 bases at V and 4 bases at J, with 12 bases in the middle. The germline CDR1 and CDR2 sequences are SEHNR and FQNEAQ (reference sequence). The CDR3 coding sequence is TGTGCCAGCAGCGATCCGACCACCGGAAACACCATATATTTT. Its translation is CASSDPTTGNTIYF.

The CDR3 region is CAIRDTGGAAYEQYF. The DNA for the CDR3 is TGTGCCATCAGGGACACAGGGGGCGCAGCCTACGAGCAGTACTTC. The rearrangement uses TRBV10-3 and TRBJ2-7, with 9 bases lining up with TRBD1. This CDR3 region has 15 residues. Trimming at V came to 6 bases and at J to 2 bases, leaving 8 bases not matched to a gene. Germline CDR1 and CDR2: ENHRY and SYGVKD.

The rearrangement joins TRBV28 to TRBJ1-1; no clear D. Between the trimmed V and J ends, which lost 2 bases and 1 base, there was a span of 8 bases. CDR3 size: 14 residues. In germline, CDR1 is MDHEN, CDR2 SYDVKM. Written as DNA, the CDR3 is TGTGCCAGCAGTTTAGGACGGCAGAACACTGAAGCTTTCTTT. Amino acid sequence: CASSLGRQNTEAFF.

This clone was observed once. V is TRBV28 and J is TRBJ2-7; 11 nucleotides line up with TRBD2. This CDR3 spans 17 amino acids. The germline V gene has CDR1 MDHEN and CDR2 SYDVKM. V lost 5 bases, J lost 3 bases, and 12 bases stayed unmatched. The CDR3 region is CASSLWTSGLTHYEQYF. CDR3 nucleotides: TGTGCCAGCAGTCTTTGGACTAGCGGGCTGACACACTACGAGCAGTACTTC.

The rearrangement links TRBV2 to TRBJ2-2, with D perhaps TRBD1 or TRBD2 (6 bases each). This CDR3 contains 17 residues. The V gene lost 8 bases and the J gene lost 4 bases, with 23 bases spanning the gap. Germline CDR1 SNHLY, CDR2 FYNNEI. The CDR3 DNA reads as TGTGCCAGCGGCGGAGGGGGTTGGACAGCCATCACCGGGGAGCTGTTTTTT. Translating it yields CASGGGGWTAITGELFF.

The chain couples TRBV19 to TRBJ2-7; TRBD2 is a possible D gene (6 bases). The ends were cut back, 6 bases at V and 0 bases at J, with 12 bases in the middle. There are 14 residues in the CDR3. CDR1 is LNHDA and CDR2 is SQIVND in the germline V gene (reference sequence). The CDR3 sequence: CASSRDLSSYEQYF. Here the CDR3 DNA reads TGTGCCAGTAGCCGGGACTTAAGCTCCTACGAGCAGTACTTC.

In this sample, this clone turned up a few times. The V gene is TRBV28, the J gene TRBJ2-5, with 9 bases that match TRBD2. V trimming: 11 bases; J trimming: 5 bases; junction bases outside the gene matches: 6. The CDR3 consists of 12 residues. The germline CDR1 and CDR2 sequences are MDHEN and SYDVKM. CDR3 region: CAPRTSVETQYF. The CDR3 coding sequence is TGTGCCCCACGGACTAGCGTTGAGACCCAGTACTTC.

V is TRBV10-3 and J is TRBJ2-7; D unclear. CDR1 and CDR2 (germline): ENHRY, SYGVKD. CDR3 length: 13 residues. V shed 2 bases and J shed 1 base, with 6 bases lying between them. For the CDR3, the DNA is TGTGCCATCAGTGAGGACCATTCCTACGAGCAGTACTTC. This gives the protein CAISEDHSYEQYF.

This chain joins TRBV28 and TRBJ1-5; TRBD1 agrees at 7 bases. The CDR3 loop spans 18 amino acids. The V gene end was trimmed by 6 bases and the J gene end by 0 bases; junction bases not matched to a gene: 14. Germline V gene lookup returns CDR1 MDHEN and CDR2 SYDVKM. For the CDR3, the DNA is TGTGCCAGCAGCTTCGACGGGACAGCCTCACCTAGCAATCAGCCCCAGCATTTT. Residues: CASSFDGTASPSNQPQHF.

The chain has TRBV5-5 and TRBJ2-7; D ambiguous. CDR1 and CDR2 (germline): SGHKS, YYEKEE (reference sequence). This CDR3 spans 12 amino acids. The V end lost 7 bases, the J end lost 4 bases, and 12 bases lay between the germline ends. CDR3 loop: CASGTTGYEQYF. The CDR3 coding sequence is TGTGCCAGCGGCACGACTGGATACGAGCAGTACTTC.

DNA for the CDR3: TGTGCCAGCAGCCAAGGTCTGGGGGAGACCCAGTACTTC. As protein: CASSQGLGETQYF. V and J are TRBV11-2 and TRBJ2-5, with D hard to call. The V and J ends lost 5 bases and 5 bases respectively, with 12 bases between them. Germline values: CDR1 SGHAT, CDR2 FQNNGV. The CDR3 spans 13 residues. Drawing the rest from reference TRBV11-2 and TRBJ2-5, the complete variable domain is EAGVAQSPRYKIIEKRQSVAFWCNPISGHATLYWYQQILGQGPKLLIQFQNNGVVDDSQLPKDRFSAERLKGVDSTLKIQPAKLEDSAVYLCASSQGLGETQYFGPGTRLLVL.

This clone has more than one count but fewer than ten. The rearrangement joins TRBV2 to TRBJ2-3, with D perhaps TRBD1 or TRBD2 (5 bases each). The CDR3 spans 13 residues. Germline CDR1 SNHLY, CDR2 FYNNEI. V was clipped by 6 bases and J by 4 bases, with 11 bases between them. DNA of the CDR3: TGTGCCAGCAGCAACCAGGGAGCAGATACGCAGTATTTT. It yields the protein CASSNQGADTQYF.

This clone was detected once. The CDR3 sequence is CASSRLAGKADYYNEQFF. CDR3 DNA: TGTGCCAGCAGCCGACTTGCGGGCAAGGCCGACTATTACAATGAGCAGTTCTTC. This chain links TRBV9 with TRBJ2-1; perhaps TRBD2 as D (5 bases). Germline V gives CDR1 SGDLS, CDR2 YYNGEE. The CDR3 is 18 amino acids. V lost 4 bases, J lost 4 bases, and 24 bases lay in between.

This chain uses TRBV29-1 with TRBJ2-1; the D gene could be TRBD1 or TRBD2 (6 bases each). This CDR3 is 12 amino acids long. Trimming left V 4 bases short and J 8 bases short, with 12 bases between. The germline V gene has CDR1 SQVTM and CDR2 ANQGSEA. In DNA form, the CDR3 reads TGCAGCGTTGTCAGGGGAGGCGATGAGCAGTTCTTC. Protein: CSVVRGGDEQFF.

V gene TRBV30 combines with J gene TRBJ2-6; D is ambiguous. Trimming removed 6 bases from V and 1 base from J, with 10 bases in between. Germline-derived CDR1 and CDR2 are GTSNPN and SVGIG (reference sequence). The CDR3 covers 14 residues. The CDR3, as DNA: TGTGCCTGCAAGACACCTTCTGGGGCCAACGTCCTGACTTTC. This encodes CACKTPSGANVLTF.